This TCR beta chain originates from a study of CD8+ T cells in alopecia areata. The wider study: The percentage of affected scalp area served as the score of severity for treated patients.

Treatment indicated: oral pan-JAK inhibitor, 5-10 mg twice daily. V gave up 0 bases and J gave up 0 bases; unmatched junction bases: 5. The CDR3 totals 17 residues. Per the germline V gene, CDR1 is SGHRS and CDR2 is YFSETQ. cDNA reverse transcribed from extracted RNA served as the sequencing template. The table came from immunoSEQ multiplex PCR; TCRdb's copy has only in-frame clones and leaves some out. This sample has under 350,000 clones, with roughly 64% found just once. The sample in question was CD4+ T cells sorted from blood, obtained at week 24, from a patient treated with tofacitinib. This chain connects TRBV5-1 to TRBJ2-2, with 7 bases lining up with TRBD1. This sequence originates from a human donor with alopecia areata. Here the CDR3 DNA reads TGCGCCAGCAGCTTGGCCGGGACAGTTTCGAACACCGGGGAGCTGTTTTTT. Protein sequence: CASSLAGTVSNTGELFF.